These 11 T cell receptor beta chains originate from one sample sequenced in a study of molecular identifiers for immune sequencing clone quantification. MiXCR was run by TCRdb on the PCR reads, yielding one entry per CDR3 protein. The data show a few hundred thousand distinct CDR3 sequences, roughly 24% seen once. The sample was naive CD8+ T cells from blood, with Jurkat cell RNA spiked in. Sample subset: FACS-sorted CD8+CD4-CCR7+CD45RA+ naive T cells. The receptors stem from a human donor in good health. Some libraries in this study had Jurkat cell RNA spiked in.

There are many counts of this clonotype. This sequence joins TRBV29-1 and TRBJ2-3; D tentatively fits TRBD1 or TRBD2 (5 bases each). CDR3 length: 13 amino acids. V lost 8 bases to trimming and J lost 1 base, with 13 bases between them. Germline loops: CDR1 SQVTM, CDR2 ANQGSEA. CDR3: CSLRGSGTDTQYF. The CDR3 DNA sequence: TGCAGCCTGAGGGGAAGTGGCACAGATACGCAGTATTTT.

In its sample, this clonotype was seen many times. The chain recombines TRBV7-2 with TRBJ2-3; D perhaps matches TRBD2 (6 bases). In germline, CDR1 is SGHTA, CDR2 FQGNSA. This CDR3 spans 13 amino acids. V lost 5 bases and J 6 bases, leaving 12 bases between the germline ends. In DNA form, the CDR3 reads TGTGCCAGCAGCCCAAGGGGAGGTGATACGCAGTATTTT. It is translated as CASSPRGGDTQYF.

J is TRBJ1-5 and V is TRBV13, with D tentatively TRBD1 (6 bases). Trimming took off 0 bases at V and 1 base at J, with 10 bases between the two ends. The CDR3 has 16 residues. Germline CDR1 reads PRHDT; CDR2 reads FYEKMQ (reference sequence). The CDR3 DNA follows: TGTGCCAGCAGCTTAGGAGGGGGTAGGAGCAATCAGCCCCAGCATTTT. Translation gives CASSLGGGRSNQPQHF.

This clonotype was observed a handful of times. V and J are TRBV13 and TRBJ2-3, with 9 positions matching TRBD2. V dropped 2 bases and J dropped 3; count of bases not matched to a gene: 3. Germline V gives CDR1 PRHDT, CDR2 FYEKMQ (reference sequence). The length of the CDR3 is 15 residues. The chain's CDR3 is CASSLQRGETDTQYF. The CDR3 DNA follows: TGTGCCAGCAGCTTACAGCGGGGGGAGACAGATACGCAGTATTTT.

This clonotype was seen at least ten times. This chain joins TRBV2 and TRBJ2-7, with D possibly called TRBD1 or TRBD2 (5 bases each). From germline, CDR1 is SNHLY and CDR2 FYNNEI. This CDR3 has 15 residues. The V and J ends lost 5 bases and 6 bases respectively, with 20 bases between them. CDR3 bases: TGTGCCAGCAGTAGCCTTGAGGGGACGTCGGGCGAGCAGTACTTC. Protein: CASSSLEGTSGEQYF.

The rearrangement links TRBV27 to TRBJ1-5; perhaps TRBD1 as D (6 bases). Trimming took off 5 bases at V and 9 bases at J, with 17 bases between the two ends. CDR3 size: 14 residues. Germline CDR1 MNHEY, CDR2 SMNVEV (reference sequence). The DNA of the CDR3 is TGTGCCAGCAGTGTGCCAGGGGTTGGGGGGCCCCAGCATTTT. It codes for CASSVPGVGGPQHF.

This clonotype was seen many times. The chain is built from TRBV7-9 and TRBJ1-2; possible D gene TRBD1, 5 bases. Germline CDR1 SEHNR, CDR2 FQNEAQ (reference sequence). V dropped 4 bases and J dropped 3 bases, with 18 bases sitting between them. This CDR3 comprises 16 residues. CDR3 sequence reads: CASSSRPIGEDYGYTF. CDR3 nucleotides: TGTGCCAGCAGCTCCCGACCGATAGGGGAGGACTATGGCTACACCTTC.

This clonotype was observed a few times. V usage is TRBV29-1 and J usage is TRBJ1-1, with D hard to call. Germline loops: CDR1 SQVTM, CDR2 ANQGSEA. The V gene lost 8 bases and the J gene lost 5 bases, with 12 bases spanning the gap. The CDR3 runs 11 residues. In nucleotides, the CDR3 is TGCAGCTCCTCCCCGGGGACTGAAGCTTTCTTT. This translates into CSSSPGTEAFF.

Only a few counts were recorded for this clonotype. The chain combines TRBV5-6 with TRBJ2-2, with TRBD2 identical over 7 bases. This CDR3 contains 13 residues. In germline, CDR1 is SGHDT, CDR2 YYEEEE. The J segment lost 5 bases and the V segment lost 3 bases, leaving 1 base of the junction unmatched. DNA of the CDR3: TGTGCCAGCAGCTGGGGGGGTACCGGGGAGCTGTTTTTT. It encodes CASSWGGTGELFF.

This clonotype has more than one count but fewer than ten. V is TRBV24-1 and J is TRBJ1-5; D is unclear. Trimming removed 2 bases at V and 4 bases at J, with 5 bases between. The CDR3 runs to 13 residues. Germline values: CDR1 KGHDR, CDR2 SFDVKD. In DNA, the CDR3 is TGTGCCACCAGTGATTCCTTGAATCAGCCCCAGCATTTT. Its translation: CATSDSLNQPQHF.

This clonotype showed up many times. V gene TRBV5-6 combines with J gene TRBJ1-1; the D is unclear. Looked up from germline, CDR1 is SGHDT and CDR2 is YYEEEE. The CDR3 runs 18 residues. The germline V and J ends were trimmed by 6 bases and 0 bases, with 24 bases remaining between them. CDR3 sequence: CASTLGFPNLHMNTEAFF. CDR3 bases: TGTGCCAGCACCCTGGGGTTTCCGAACCTTCACATGAACACTGAAGCTTTCTTT.